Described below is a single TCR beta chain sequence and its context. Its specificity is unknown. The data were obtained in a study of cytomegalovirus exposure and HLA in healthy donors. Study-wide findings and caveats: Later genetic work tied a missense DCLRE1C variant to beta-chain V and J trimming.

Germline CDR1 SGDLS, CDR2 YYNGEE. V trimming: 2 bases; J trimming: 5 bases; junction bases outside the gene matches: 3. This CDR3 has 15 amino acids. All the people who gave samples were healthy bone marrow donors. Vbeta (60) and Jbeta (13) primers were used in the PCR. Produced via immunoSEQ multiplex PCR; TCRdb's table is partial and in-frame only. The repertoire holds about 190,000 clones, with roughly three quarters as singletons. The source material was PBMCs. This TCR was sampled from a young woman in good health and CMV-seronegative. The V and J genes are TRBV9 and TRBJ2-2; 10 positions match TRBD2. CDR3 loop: CASSVSGGLTGELFF. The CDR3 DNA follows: TGTGCCAGCAGCGTTAGCGGGGGGTTAACCGGGGAGCTGTTTTTT.